A selection of T cell receptor beta chains follows, all from one sample in a study of T cell responses to AZD1222 COVID-19 vaccine. Generated by immunoSEQ multiplex PCR, the TCRdb table keeps only in-frame clones and is missing some. The table includes 95,000 to 130,000 clones, about 90% detected once. This sample comprised peripheral blood, obtained on day 0 of AZD1222 vaccination. These receptors all come from an adult in good health. Each CDR3 is given with its conserved first and last residue. D genes are given only for firm matches. For some rows the clone size is stated as once, few or many, or as a class when expanded; others skip it.

D	V	J	size	DNA	CDR3
NA	TRBV5-1	TRBJ2-3	NA	TGCGCCAGCAGCTTGGATCTTAGCCGCTCAGATACGCAGTATTTT	CASSLDLSRSDTQYF
TRBD1	TRBV7-9	TRBJ1-2	NA	TGTGCCAGCAGCTTAGGACCTGACGCAGGGGGTGGCTACACCTTC	CASSLGPDAGGGYTF
TRBD1	TRBV10-3	TRBJ2-5	NA	TGTGCCAGCGCGGGGACAGGGGTGCTTCAGACCCAGTACTTC	CASAGTGVLQTQYF
NA	TRBV30	TRBJ1-2	NA	TGTGCCTGGAGCCCGCTTAACTATGGCTACACCTTC	CAWSPLNYGYTF
TRBD1	TRBV4-2	TRBJ1-3	NA	TGTGCCAGCAGCCTCATACAGGGGGACTCTGGAAACACCATATATTTT	CASSLIQGDSGNTIYF
TRBD1	TRBV2	TRBJ1-1	NA	TGTGCCAGCAGTGGGGACAGGGGATATTCTGAAGCTTTCTTT	CASSGDRGYSEAFF
TRBD1	TRBV7-3	TRBJ2-2	NA	TGTGCCAGCAGCTTGGGAGGACAGGGGAACACCGGGGAGCTGTTTTTT	CASSLGGQGNTGELFF
NA	TRBV19	TRBJ1-5	NA	TGTGCCAGTAGTATAGCGAATCAGCCCCAGCATTTT	CASSIANQPQHF
TRBD1	TRBV5-1	TRBJ2-2	NA	TGCGCCAGCAGCTCCCAAGGGACAGGAGTCAGGGAGCTGTTTTTT	CASSSQGTGVRELFF
NA	TRBV7-2	TRBJ1-2	NA	TGTGCCAGCAGCCCCATCGGGACGGGGTATGGCTACACCTTC	CASSPIGTGYGYTF
TRBD1	TRBV4-1	TRBJ2-7	few	TGCGCCAGCAGCCAAGAACTCAGGGGGAGCTCCTACGAGCAGTACTTC	CASSQELRGSSYEQYF
NA	TRBV28	TRBJ2-3	NA	TGTGCCAGCAGTCCTTCAGGAGATACGCAGTATTTT	CASSPSGDTQYF
NA	TRBV28	TRBJ1-5	NA	TGTGCCAGCAGTTTAAGGAGGACAGAAAATCAGCCCCAGCATTTT	CASSLRRTENQPQHF
NA	TRBV12-5	TRBJ2-3	few	TGTGCTAGTGCTACCGAGTCGGGAAATACGCAGTATTTT	CASATESGNTQYF
NA	TRBV3-1/TRBV3-2	TRBJ1-5	NA	TGTGCCAGCAGCTTAACGGAGAATCAGCCCCAGCATTTT	CASSLTENQPQHF
NA	TRBV11-3	TRBJ1-5	once	TGTGCCAGCAGCCCTACGTCGGGCCCGACTTATAGCAATCAGCCCCAGCATTTT	CASSPTSGPTYSNQPQHF
NA	TRBV18	TRBJ1-5	few	TGTGCCAGCTCACGTCCCGCCGGGCCCCAGCATTTT	CASSRPAGPQHF
NA	TRBV27	TRBJ2-7	few	TGTGCCAGCAGTCCCCGGAACAACTACGAGCAGTACTTC	CASSPRNNYEQYF
NA	TRBV10-3	TRBJ1-5	NA	TGTGCCATCAGTGAGTCGGCGGGGTTCAATCAGCCCCAGCATTTT	CAISESAGFNQPQHF
NA	TRBV2	TRBJ1-5	NA	TGTGCCAGCAGTATGGACAGCAATAGCAATCAGCCCCAGCATTTT	CASSMDSNSNQPQHF
NA	TRBV19	TRBJ1-4	once	TGTGCCAGTAAGGGGCCGACAACTAATGAAAAACTGTTTTTT	CASKGPTTNEKLFF
NA	TRBV9	TRBJ2-1	NA	TGTGCCAGCAGCGTAGAGAGCCCCCATGAGCAGTTCTTC	CASSVESPHEQFF
TRBD2	TRBV7-6	TRBJ2-1	NA	TGTGCCAGCAGCTTCCGGCTAGCGGGAGACCTCTCCTACAATGAGCAGTTCTTC	CASSFRLAGDLSYNEQFF
NA	TRBV9	TRBJ1-3	NA	TGTGCCAGCAGCGTAGGCTCTGGAAACACCATATATTTT	CASSVGSGNTIYF
NA	TRBV27	TRBJ2-3	NA	TGTGCCAGCAGTGACCCGCTAACGTTAGCGGCGGCCACAGATACGCAGTATTTT	CASSDPLTLAAATDTQYF
TRBD2	TRBV28	TRBJ2-1	NA	TGTGCCAGCAGCCCCGGGACTACTTACAATGAGCAGTTCTTC	CASSPGTTYNEQFF
TRBD1	TRBV15	TRBJ1-5	NA	TGTGCCACCAGCAGAGTGGAGGGACAGGGCAATCAGCCCCAGCATTTT	CATSRVEGQGNQPQHF
NA	TRBV4-2	TRBJ1-2	NA	TGTGCCAGCAGCCAACTCGAGGCGGGACACCTCTATGGCTACACCTTC	CASSQLEAGHLYGYTF
NA	TRBV7-2	TRBJ1-2	NA	TGTGCCAGCAGCCCAGCGGGCTATGGCTACACCTTC	CASSPAGYGYTF
NA	TRBV12-3/TRBV12-4	TRBJ1-1	NA	TGTGCCAGCAGTTTAGCGGAGAACACTGAAGCTTTCTTT	CASSLAENTEAFF
NA	TRBV28	TRBJ1-5	NA	TGTGCCAGCAGTTCACTCGGCAGGGGAGGCAATCAGCCCCAGCATTTT	CASSSLGRGGNQPQHF
NA	TRBV30	TRBJ1-6	NA	TGTGCCTGGACCTTAGGGACCTTGAGCTCCTATAATTCACCCCTCCACTTT	CAWTLGTLSSYNSPLHF
NA	TRBV6-5	TRBJ1-3	many	TGTGCCAGCAGTTACCTCGGGCCCGCGGACACCATATATTTT	CASSYLGPADTIYF
TRBD1	TRBV19	TRBJ2-2	NA	TGTGCCAGCAGGGACAGGGGGCTTACCGGGGAGCTGTTTTTT	CASRDRGLTGELFF
NA	TRBV14	TRBJ1-1	NA	TGTGCCAGCAGCCCCCAGCTCGGGACCCAGATGAACACTGAAGCTTTCTTT	CASSPQLGTQMNTEAFF
TRBD1	TRBV11-3	TRBJ1-1	once	TGTGCCAGCAGCTTACGGGGACAGGACGAAGCTTTCTTT	CASSLRGQDEAFF
NA	TRBV19	TRBJ1-5	NA	TGTGCCAGTAGCGCCCTCGGCAGGGGCGGTCAGCCCCAGCATTTT	CASSALGRGGQPQHF
NA	TRBV24-1	TRBJ2-1	NA	TGTGCCACCAGTGATTTTGAGGCAGGGAAGTTCTTC	CATSDFEAGKFF
NA	TRBV4-2	TRBJ2-2	NA	TGTGCCAGCAGCCAAGCGGATAACACCGGGGAGCTGTTTTTT	CASSQADNTGELFF
NA	TRBV19	TRBJ2-3	NA	TGTGCCACGGATCCAGGCACACTACTCACAGATACGCAGTATTTT	CATDPGTLLTDTQYF
TRBD1	TRBV9	TRBJ2-7	NA	TGTGCCAGCAGCGTAGGGACAGGGTGGGACGAGCAGTACTTC	CASSVGTGWDEQYF
TRBD2	TRBV11-1	TRBJ2-3	NA	TGTGCCAGCAGTTCACTAGCGCCTAGCACAGATACGCAGTATTTT	CASSSLAPSTDTQYF
TRBD1	TRBV5-1	TRBJ2-7	NA	TGCGCCAGCAGCTTGGGACAGGGAAAATCCTACGAGCAGTACTTC	CASSLGQGKSYEQYF
NA	TRBV19	TRBJ2-5	NA	TGTGCCAGTACACAGGGACAGACCCAGTACTTC	CASTQGQTQYF
NA	TRBV27	TRBJ2-5	NA	TGTGCCAGCAGTGTAGGGGGGACCCAGTACTTC	CASSVGGTQYF
NA	TRBV7-2	TRBJ2-1	NA	TGTGCCAGCAGGTATTACAATGAGCAGTTCTTC	CASRYYNEQFF
NA	TRBV7-9	TRBJ2-7	few	TGTGCCAGCAGCTTGAACACGGCCCAGGTTGTGCAGTACTTC	CASSLNTAQVVQYF
NA	TRBV2	TRBJ1-1	NA	TGTGCCAGCAGTGAAGAATGGAACACTGAAGCTTTCTTT	CASSEEWNTEAFF
TRBD2	TRBV7-9	TRBJ2-7	NA	TGTGCCAGCAGCTCACTAGCGGAGTCCTACGAGCAGTACTTC	CASSSLAESYEQYF
NA	TRBV5-6	TRBJ1-2	NA	TGTGCCAGCAGCTTGGGGCAGGGCACTAACTATGGCTACACCTTC	CASSLGQGTNYGYTF
TRBD1	TRBV13	TRBJ1-1	NA	TGTGCCAGCAGCAGGGGCAGGGGGGACACTGAAGCTTTCTTT	CASSRGRGDTEAFF
TRBD1	TRBV28	TRBJ1-1	NA	TGTGCCAGCAGTACAGGGGGCACTGAAGCTTTCTTT	CASSTGGTEAFF
TRBD1	TRBV19	TRBJ1-5	NA	TGTGCCAGTAGTATAGATACTTGGAGACAGGGGAATTGGGGTCAGCCCCAGCATTTT	CASSIDTWRQGNWGQPQHF
TRBD1	TRBV23-1	TRBJ1-5	NA	TGCGCCAGCAGTCAACAAGACAGGGCAAGCAATCAGCCCCAGCATTTT	CASSQQDRASNQPQHF